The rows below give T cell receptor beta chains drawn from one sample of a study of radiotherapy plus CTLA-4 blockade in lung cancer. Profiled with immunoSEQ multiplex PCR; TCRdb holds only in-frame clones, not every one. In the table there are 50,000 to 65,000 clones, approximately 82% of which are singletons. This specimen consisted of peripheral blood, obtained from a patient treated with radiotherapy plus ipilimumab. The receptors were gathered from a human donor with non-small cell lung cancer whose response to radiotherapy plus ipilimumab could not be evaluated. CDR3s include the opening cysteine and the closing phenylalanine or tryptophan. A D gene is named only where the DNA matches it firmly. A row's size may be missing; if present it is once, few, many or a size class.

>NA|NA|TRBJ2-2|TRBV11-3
CASSLSIQISRAGELFF
TGTGCCAGCAGCTTAAGTATTCAGATATCCAGGGCCGGGGAGCTGTTTTTT
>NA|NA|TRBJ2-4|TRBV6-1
CASSELRENIQYF
TGTGCCAGCAGTGAACTCCGGGAAAACATTCAGTACTTC
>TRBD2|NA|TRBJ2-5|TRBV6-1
CASSVTSGALQETQYF
TGTGCCAGCAGTGTGACTAGCGGGGCCCTTCAAGAGACCCAGTACTTC
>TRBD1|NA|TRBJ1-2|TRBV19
CASRTIYNHGQGLLGYTF
TGTGCCAGTAGGACCATCTATAATCATGGACAGGGATTGTTGGGCTACACCTTC
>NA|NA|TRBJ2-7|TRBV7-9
CASSLSGGSLEQYF
TGTGCCAGCAGCTTAAGCGGTGGTTCGCTAGAGCAGTACTTC
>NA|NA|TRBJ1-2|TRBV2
CASSESRGGDYGYTF
TGTGCCAGCAGTGAAAGTCGTGGGGGGGACTATGGCTACACCTTC
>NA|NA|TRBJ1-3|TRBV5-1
CASSLGQAGNTIYF
TGCGCCAGCTCCCTGGGGCAGGCTGGAAACACCATATATTTT
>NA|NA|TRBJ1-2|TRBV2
CASSERGAYGYTF
TGTGCCAGCAGTGAACGGGGGGCATATGGCTACACCTTC
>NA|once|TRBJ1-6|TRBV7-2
CASSVLNSPLHF
TGTGCCAGCAGCGTTTTAAATTCACCCCTCCACTTT
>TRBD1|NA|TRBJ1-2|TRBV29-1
CSAAGTGPYGYTF
TGCAGCGCAGCCGGGACAGGGCCTTATGGCTACACCTTC
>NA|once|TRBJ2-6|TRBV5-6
CASNLGLSGANVLTF
TGTGCCAGCAATTTGGGGCTCTCTGGGGCCAACGTCCTGACTTTC
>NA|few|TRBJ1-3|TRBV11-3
CASSIHPGVRNTIYF
TGTGCCAGCAGCATACACCCAGGGGTCCGGAACACCATATATTTT
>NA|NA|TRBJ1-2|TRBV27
CASSPERGYGYTF
TGTGCCAGCAGTCCCGAGAGGGGGTATGGCTACACCTTC
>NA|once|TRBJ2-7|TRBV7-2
CASSSGSHSYEQYF
TGTGCCAGCAGCTCGGGAAGCCACTCCTACGAGCAGTACTTC
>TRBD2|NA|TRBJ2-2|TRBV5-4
CASSRGTSGGSITGELFF
TGTGCCAGCAGCCGCGGGACTAGCGGGGGGTCAATCACCGGGGAGCTGTTTTTT
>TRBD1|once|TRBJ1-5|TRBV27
CASEDRAGNQPQHF
TGTGCCAGCGAAGACAGGGCGGGGAATCAGCCCCAGCATTTT
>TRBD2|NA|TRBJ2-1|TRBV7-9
CASSFGTSGGDEQFF
TGTGCCAGCAGCTTCGGGACTAGCGGGGGGGATGAGCAGTTCTTC
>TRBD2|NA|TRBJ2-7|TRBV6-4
CASSPAGGAYEQYF
TGTGCCAGCAGCCCAGCCGGGGGGGCCTACGAGCAGTACTTC
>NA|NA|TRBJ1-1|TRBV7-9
CASSLVNTRDTEAFF
TGTGCCAGCAGCTTAGTAAACACCCGGGACACTGAAGCTTTCTTT
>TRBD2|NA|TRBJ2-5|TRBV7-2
CASSLDLRGGRETQYF
TGTGCCAGCAGCTTAGATTTGCGGGGGGGCCGAGAGACCCAGTACTTC
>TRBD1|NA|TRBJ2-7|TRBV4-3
CASSLSRDRVYEQYF
TGCGCCAGCAGCCTCTCCCGGGACAGGGTTTACGAGCAGTACTTC
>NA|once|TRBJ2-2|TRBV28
CASSRGTSNTGELFF
TGTGCCAGCAGCCGGGGGACCTCTAACACCGGGGAGCTGTTTTTT
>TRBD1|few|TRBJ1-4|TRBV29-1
CSVGGQFNEKLFF
TGCAGCGTTGGGGGACAGTTTAATGAAAAACTGTTTTTT
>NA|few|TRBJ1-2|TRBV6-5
CAARQGEGYGYTF
TGTGCCGCGCGCCAAGGGGAGGGATATGGCTACACCTTC
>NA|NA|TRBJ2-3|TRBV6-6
CASSYSTRGNTDTQYF
TGTGCCAGCAGTTACTCGACCAGGGGTAACACAGATACGCAGTATTTT
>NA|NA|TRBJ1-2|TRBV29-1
CSAETGDNYGYTF
TGCAGCGCTGAGACAGGTGATAACTATGGCTACACCTTC
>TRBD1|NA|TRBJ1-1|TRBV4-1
CASSHDGQGARNTEAFF
TGCGCCAGCAGCCATGACGGACAGGGGGCTAGGAACACTGAAGCTTTCTTT
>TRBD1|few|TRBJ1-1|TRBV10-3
CAIRDRGLPTEAFF
TGTGCCATCAGGGACAGGGGGCTGCCCACTGAAGCTTTCTTT
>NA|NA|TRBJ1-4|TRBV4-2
CASSQDQVSAGGEKLFF
TGTGCCAGCAGCCAAGATCAGGTATCGGCCGGGGGAGAAAAACTGTTTTTT
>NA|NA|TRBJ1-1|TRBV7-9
CASSLASGLNTEAFF
TGTGCCAGCAGCTTAGCGAGTGGACTTAACACTGAAGCTTTCTTT
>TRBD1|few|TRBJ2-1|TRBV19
CASSLPGQGYNEQFF
TGTGCCAGTAGTTTACCGGGACAGGGGTACAATGAGCAGTTCTTC
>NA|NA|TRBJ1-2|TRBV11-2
CASSLGGTTNYGYTF
TGTGCCAGCAGCTTAGGTGGGACAACTAACTATGGCTACACCTTC
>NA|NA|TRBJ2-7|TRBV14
CASSPSWGQGYEQYF
TGTGCCAGCAGCCCCTCGTGGGGGCAGGGCTACGAGCAGTACTTC
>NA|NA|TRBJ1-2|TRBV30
CAWSLARGGYTF
TGTGCCTGGAGTCTCGCACGGGGAGGCTACACCTTC
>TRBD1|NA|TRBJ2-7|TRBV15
CATSPRDSTYEQYF
TGTGCCACCAGCCCTAGGGACAGCACCTACGAGCAGTACTTC
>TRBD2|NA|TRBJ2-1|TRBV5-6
CASSSMTSGRGGEQFF
TGTGCCAGCAGCTCGATGACTAGCGGGCGGGGCGGGGAGCAGTTCTTC
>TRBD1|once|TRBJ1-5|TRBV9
CASSPDRGNNQPQHF
TGTGCCAGCAGCCCGGACAGGGGTAATAATCAGCCCCAGCATTTT
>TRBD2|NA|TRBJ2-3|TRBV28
CASSPPSLAGGFTDTQYF
TGTGCCAGCAGCCCTCCCTCACTAGCGGGGGGCTTCACAGATACGCAGTATTTT
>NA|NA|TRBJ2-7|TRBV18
CASSRLPGQTYEQYF
TGTGCCAGCTCACGTTTACCCGGACAGACCTACGAGCAGTACTTC
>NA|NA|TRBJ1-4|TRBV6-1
CASSEGQGRNEKLFF
TGTGCCAGCAGTGAGGGGCAGGGGAGAAATGAAAAACTGTTTTTT
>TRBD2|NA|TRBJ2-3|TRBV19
CASSIGLAGTDTQYF
TGTGCCAGTAGTATAGGACTAGCGGGCACAGATACGCAGTATTTT
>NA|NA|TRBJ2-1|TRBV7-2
CASSLKTSSYNEQFF
TGTGCCAGCAGTCTTAAAACGAGCTCCTACAATGAGCAGTTCTTC
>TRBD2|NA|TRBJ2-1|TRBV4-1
CASSQERWGLRNEQFF
TGCGCCAGCAGCCAAGAACGTTGGGGACTACGAAATGAGCAGTTCTTC
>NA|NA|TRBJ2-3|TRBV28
CASSFLTSSSTSTDTQYF
TGTGCCAGCAGTTTCTTAACCTCCTCAAGTACTAGCACAGATACGCAGTATTTT
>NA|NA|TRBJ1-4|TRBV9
CASSVAAGNEKLFF
TGTGCCAGCAGCGTAGCGGCGGGTAATGAAAAACTGTTTTTT
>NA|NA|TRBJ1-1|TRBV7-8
CASSPAGGVEADTEAFF
TGTGCCAGCAGCCCCGCGGGGGGGGTAGAAGCGGACACTGAAGCTTTCTTT
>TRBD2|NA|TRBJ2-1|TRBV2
CASRQRRTSDNEQFF
TGTGCCAGCAGGCAAAGGCGGACTAGCGACAATGAGCAGTTCTTC
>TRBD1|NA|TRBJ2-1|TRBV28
CASTLPRTGSYNEQFF
TGTGCCAGCACCCTTCCGAGGACAGGGTCCTACAATGAGCAGTTCTTC
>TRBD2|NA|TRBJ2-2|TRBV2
CASSEFPGLAGGELFF
TGTGCCAGCAGTGAGTTCCCGGGACTAGCAGGCGGGGAGCTGTTTTTT
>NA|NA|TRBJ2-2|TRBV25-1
CASSALANTGELFF
TGTGCCAGCAGTGCCCTAGCGAACACCGGGGAGCTGTTTTTT